This T cell receptor beta chain originates from a study of blood T cell repertoires in COVID-19. Overall study context: PBMCs, B-cell-depleted T cells, or T cells provided the cDNA or gDNA that made up the material.

The method was immunoSEQ multiplex PCR; TCRdb's version includes in-frame clones alone and lacks a portion of them. The table includes about 66,000 clones, 80% detected once. Sequenced material: peripheral blood. The clonotype comes from a human donor in a cohort sampled during active COVID-19.

The DNA for the CDR3 is TGTGCCAGTAGTACCCAGGGGAGCACTGAAGCTTTCTTT. It yields the protein CASSTQGSTEAFF. The chain employs TRBV19 and TRBJ1-1; possible D gene TRBD1, 6 bases. CDR3 length: 13 residues. Trimming pared 4 bases from V and 4 bases from J, leaving 10 bases between. From germline, CDR1 is LNHDA and CDR2 SQIVND (reference sequence).